This is a list of T cell receptor beta chains from one sample in a study of T cell responses to AZD1222 COVID-19 vaccine. Produced via immunoSEQ multiplex PCR; TCRdb's table is partial and in-frame only. The table lists more than 95,000 clones, 93% of them singletons. This specimen consisted of peripheral blood, obtained on day 0 of AZD1222 vaccination. The receptors derive from an adult in good health. Each CDR3 is given with its conserved first and last residue. Each record gives: clone size, J gene, CDR3 length, D gene, V gene, CDR3 DNA, CDR3 protein. A D gene is named only where the DNA matches it firmly. A row's size may be missing; if present it is once, few, many or a size class.

.,TRBJ1-1,14,.,TRBV10-2,TGCGCCAGCACTCAGGCGGGGGGTTGGGCTGAAGCTTTCTTT,CASTQAGGWAEAFF
.,TRBJ1-6,17,TRBD1,TRBV7-2,TGTGCCAGCAGCTTAGGAGGGGTCGGGACAGTGGGTTCACCCCTCCACTTT,CASSLGGVGTVGSPLHF
.,TRBJ1-1,11,.,TRBV21-1,TGTGCCAGCTCTTGGGGGACTGAAGCTTTCTTT,CASSWGTEAFF
.,TRBJ2-1,13,.,TRBV13,TGTGCCAGCAGCTTTGGGAGAAGCAATGAGCAGTTCTTC,CASSFGRSNEQFF
.,TRBJ2-1,15,.,TRBV19,TGTGCCAGTAGTCCAAGATCCGGGGGAGGCTATGAGCAGTTCTTC,CASSPRSGGGYEQFF
.,TRBJ2-3,15,.,TRBV7-9,TGTGCCAGCAGCCCTCCAGCCGCCAACACAGATACGCAGTATTTT,CASSPPAANTDTQYF
.,TRBJ2-7,16,TRBD1,TRBV11-2,TGTGCCAGCAGCTCAGGTCTAGGACAGGGGGCGTACGAGCAGTACTTC,CASSSGLGQGAYEQYF
.,TRBJ2-1,16,TRBD1,TRBV6-1,TGTGCCAGCAGTAAAGACCGGGACAGACTCTACAATGAGCAGTTCTTC,CASSKDRDRLYNEQFF
.,TRBJ2-1,17,TRBD2,TRBV27,TGTGCCAGCAGTTTTTACCAGACTAGCGGGAGGGACAATGAGCAGTTCTTC,CASSFYQTSGRDNEQFF
.,TRBJ2-7,12,.,TRBV7-2,TGTGCCAGCAGCCGACAGGCATACGAGCAGTACTTC,CASSRQAYEQYF
.,TRBJ1-2,14,.,TRBV28,TGTGCCAGCAGTTCCAGATACAGACTCTATGGCTACACCTTC,CASSSRYRLYGYTF
.,TRBJ2-2,15,.,TRBV25-1,TGTGCCAGCAGTCCATGGGGAGACAGGTCCGGGGAGCTGTTTTTT,CASSPWGDRSGELFF
once,TRBJ2-5,14,.,TRBV14,TGTGCCAGCAGCCAAGATTTGGTTCAAGAGACCCAGTACTTC,CASSQDLVQETQYF
.,TRBJ1-6,15,.,TRBV5-8,TGTGCCAGCAGCTGGGGAGGACAAGCTGACTCACCCCTCCACTTT,CASSWGGQADSPLHF
.,TRBJ1-4,15,TRBD1,TRBV6-5,TGTGCCAGCAGCAAAGACAGGGGGGCTAATGAAAAACTGTTTTTT,CASSKDRGANEKLFF
.,TRBJ2-1,14,TRBD2,TRBV6-5,TGTGCCAGCACCCAGGGACTAGCGGGAGATGAGCAGTTCTTC,CASTQGLAGDEQFF
large,TRBJ1-4,15,.,TRBV6-2/TRBV6-3,TGTGCCAGCCGCCGCCAGACACTGGAGAGTGAAAAACTGTTTTTT,CASRRQTLESEKLFF
.,TRBJ1-2,15,.,TRBV5-6,TGTGCCAGCAGCATCTTAGGACGGATCATCTATGGCTACACCTTC,CASSILGRIIYGYTF
.,TRBJ2-1,13,TRBD1,TRBV7-3,TGTGCCAGCAGCTTGACAGGGGGTCATGAGCAGTTCTTC,CASSLTGGHEQFF
.,TRBJ2-7,14,TRBD2,TRBV7-2,TGTGCCAGCAGCCCGGGACTAGCGGCGGACGAGCAGTACTTC,CASSPGLAADEQYF
once,TRBJ2-7,12,TRBD2,TRBV6-5,TGTGCCAGCAACCCTAGCGGGAGAGTACAGTACTTC,CASNPSGRVQYF
.,TRBJ2-3,14,TRBD2,TRBV11-3,TGTGCCTGTAGGGCTAGCGGGAGCACAGATACGCAGTATTTT,CACRASGSTDTQYF
.,TRBJ2-7,14,.,TRBV11-3,TGTGCCAGCAGCCGACCTCCGACTGCCTACGAGCAGTACTTC,CASSRPPTAYEQYF
.,TRBJ2-2,15,TRBD1,TRBV5-1,TGCGCCAGCAGCCCAGGACAGGGTTCCACCGGGGAGCTGTTTTTT,CASSPGQGSTGELFF
.,TRBJ2-3,13,TRBD1,TRBV24-1,TGTGCCACCTCGGACAGGGTGGAAGATACGCAGTATTTT,CATSDRVEDTQYF
.,TRBJ1-3,18,.,TRBV28,TGTGCCAGCAGACATCACGGGGGTGGGGGCAGTGCTGGAAACACCATATATTTT,CASRHHGGGGSAGNTIYF
.,TRBJ2-2,18,.,TRBV7-3,TGTGCCAGCAGCAAGGGGACACCCCAGAACGGTAACACCGGGGAGCTGTTTTTT,CASSKGTPQNGNTGELFF
.,TRBJ2-7,14,TRBD1,TRBV6-1,TGTGCCAGCAGTGAACAGGGGGCCGTCGACGAGCAGTACTTC,CASSEQGAVDEQYF
.,TRBJ1-2,12,.,TRBV28,TGTGCCAGCAGCCAGACAGACTATGGCTACACCTTC,CASSQTDYGYTF
.,TRBJ2-5,14,.,TRBV1,TGCACCAGCAGCCAAGTTTCCCCCCCTAGGACCCAGTACTTC,CTSSQVSPPRTQYF
.,TRBJ2-2,18,.,TRBV19,TGTGCCAGTAGTATAATCACAGGAGGAGCGGGCGGAACCGGGGAGCTGTTTTTT,CASSIITGGAGGTGELFF
.,TRBJ2-3,17,TRBD2,TRBV29-1,TGCAGCGGCGGAGATAAAGTAGCGGGAGGGCGCACAGATACGCAGTATTTT,CSGGDKVAGGRTDTQYF
.,TRBJ1-5,15,.,TRBV28,TGTGCCAGCGAACCCTGGAGCGGAGGCAATCAGCCCCAGCATTTT,CASEPWSGGNQPQHF
.,TRBJ2-1,15,TRBD2,TRBV3-1/TRBV3-2,TGTGCCAGCAGGGGCAGCGGGAGAGAGCACAATGAGCAGTTCTTC,CASRGSGREHNEQFF
.,TRBJ1-1,14,.,TRBV5-1,TGCGCCAGCACCTGGAATAACGAGAACACTGAAGCTTTCTTT,CASTWNNENTEAFF
.,TRBJ2-1,15,TRBD2,TRBV28,TGTGCCAGCAGTTCTTGGACTAGCGGGAGTTTGGTCAAGTTCTTC,CASSSWTSGSLVKFF
.,TRBJ2-1,17,.,TRBV4-2,TGTGCCAGCAGCCAAGAGGGACCACATAGCGCCTACAATGAGCAGTTCTTC,CASSQEGPHSAYNEQFF
.,TRBJ2-3,12,.,TRBV2,TGTGCCAGGGCCGGGTCTCTAGATACGCAGTATTTT,CARAGSLDTQYF
.,TRBJ2-2,15,TRBD1,TRBV7-6,TGTGCCAGCAGCTTGGACAGGAGAAACACCGGGGAGCTGTTTTTT,CASSLDRRNTGELFF
.,TRBJ2-1,14,TRBD2,TRBV5-4,TGTGCCAGCAGCTCGGGCGGGGGGCTCAATGAGCAGTTCTTC,CASSSGGGLNEQFF
.,TRBJ1-6,13,.,TRBV5-1,TGCGCCAGCAGCTTGGGCGGGAATAGACCCCTCCACTTT,CASSLGGNRPLHF
.,TRBJ1-2,14,.,TRBV6-6,TGTGCCAGCACGTCGGCGATTACTAACTATGGCTACACCTTC,CASTSAITNYGYTF
.,TRBJ1-1,14,TRBD1,TRBV3-1/TRBV3-2,TGTGCCAGCACCGCCGGGACAGGGGAAACTGAAGCTTTCTTT,CASTAGTGETEAFF
.,TRBJ2-7,16,TRBD2,TRBV6-5,TGTGCCAGCAGTTACCCCTTGGGAGCGGGGTCCTACGAGCAGTACTTC,CASSYPLGAGSYEQYF
.,TRBJ1-5,17,TRBD1,TRBV16,TGTGCCAGCAGCCAAGGCAGGGGGTTAATTAGCAATCAGCCCCAGCATTTT,CASSQGRGLISNQPQHF
.,TRBJ2-7,15,TRBD1,TRBV28,TGTGCCAGCAGGAACGTCGGGACAGAAGTCTACGAGCAGTACTTC,CASRNVGTEVYEQYF
few,TRBJ2-5,16,.,TRBV9,TGTGCCAGCAGCGGAGGACTCTCCTCAGCGGAAGAGACCCAGTACTTC,CASSGGLSSAEETQYF
.,TRBJ1-3,15,.,TRBV6-2/TRBV6-3,TGTGCCAGCAGTTACTCCATGGAAGCTGGAAACACCATATATTTT,CASSYSMEAGNTIYF
.,TRBJ2-4,14,TRBD1,TRBV2,TGTGCCAGCAGTGAGGACAGGGGACAAAACATTCAGTACTTC,CASSEDRGQNIQYF
once,TRBJ1-5,15,.,TRBV19,TGTGCCAGTAGTACCCTCACACACGGAATCAGGCCCCAGCATTTT,CASSTLTHGIRPQHF
.,TRBJ1-3,14,.,TRBV5-1,TGCGCCAGCAGCTTGTCTAGCTCTGGAAACACCATATATTTT,CASSLSSSGNTIYF
once,TRBJ1-4,15,.,TRBV9,TGTGCCAGCAGCGGCCCGGGGGCGCGTAATGAAAAACTGTTTTTT,CASSGPGARNEKLFF
.,TRBJ2-3,13,.,TRBV5-1,TGCGCCAGCAGTAAAGGCAGCACAGATACGCAGTATTTT,CASSKGSTDTQYF
once,TRBJ2-7,13,.,TRBV6-5,TGTGCCAGCAGACGGGAGAGCTCCTACGAGCAGTACTTC,CASRRESSYEQYF
.,TRBJ2-7,15,TRBD1,TRBV6-2/TRBV6-3,TGTGCCAGCAGTTCCGACAGGGACCTCTCCTACGAGCAGTACTTC,CASSSDRDLSYEQYF